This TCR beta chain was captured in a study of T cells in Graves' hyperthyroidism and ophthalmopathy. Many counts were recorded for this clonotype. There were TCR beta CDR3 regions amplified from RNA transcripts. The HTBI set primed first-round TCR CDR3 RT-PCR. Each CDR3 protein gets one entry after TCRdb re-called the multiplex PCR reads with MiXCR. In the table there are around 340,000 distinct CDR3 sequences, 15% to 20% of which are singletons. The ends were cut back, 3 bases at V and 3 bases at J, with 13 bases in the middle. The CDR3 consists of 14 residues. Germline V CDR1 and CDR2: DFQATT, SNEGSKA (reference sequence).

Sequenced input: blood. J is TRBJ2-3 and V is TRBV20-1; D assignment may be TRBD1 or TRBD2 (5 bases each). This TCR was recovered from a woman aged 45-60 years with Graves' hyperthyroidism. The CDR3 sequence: CSASPGGRTDTQYF. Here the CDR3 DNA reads TGCAGTGCTAGTCCTGGGGGAAGGACAGATACGCAGTATTTT.